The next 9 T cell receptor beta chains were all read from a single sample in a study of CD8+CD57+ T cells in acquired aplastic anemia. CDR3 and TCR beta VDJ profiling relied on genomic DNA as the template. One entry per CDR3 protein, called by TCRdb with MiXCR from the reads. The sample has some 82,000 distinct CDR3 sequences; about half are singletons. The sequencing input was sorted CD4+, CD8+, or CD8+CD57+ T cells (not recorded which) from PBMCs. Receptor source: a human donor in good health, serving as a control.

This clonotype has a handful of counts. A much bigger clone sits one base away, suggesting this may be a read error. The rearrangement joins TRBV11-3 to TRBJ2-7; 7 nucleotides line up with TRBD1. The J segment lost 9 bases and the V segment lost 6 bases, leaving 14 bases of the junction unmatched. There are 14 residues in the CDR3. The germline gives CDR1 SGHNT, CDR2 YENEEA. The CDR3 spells CASSHRQGSNGQYF. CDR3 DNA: TGTGCCAGCAGTCATAGACAGGGTAGCAACGGGCAGTACTTC.

The CDR3 region is CASGILRQGEQPQHF. DNA of the CDR3: TGTGCTAGTGGTATCCTTCGACAGGGTGAACAGCCCCAGCATTTT. This chain uses TRBV12-5 with TRBJ1-5; 7 positions match TRBD1. CDR3 size: 15 residues. J was trimmed by 7 bases and V by 5 bases; bases with no gene match: 11. The germline V gene encodes CDR1 LGHNT and CDR2 FRNRAP.

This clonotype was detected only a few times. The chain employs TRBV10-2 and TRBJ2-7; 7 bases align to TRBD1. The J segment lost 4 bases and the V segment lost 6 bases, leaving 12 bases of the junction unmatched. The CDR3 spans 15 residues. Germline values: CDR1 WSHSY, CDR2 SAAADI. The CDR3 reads CASSPLPGQNYEQYF. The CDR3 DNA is TGCGCCAGCAGCCCCCTCCCGGGACAGAATTACGAGCAGTACTTC.

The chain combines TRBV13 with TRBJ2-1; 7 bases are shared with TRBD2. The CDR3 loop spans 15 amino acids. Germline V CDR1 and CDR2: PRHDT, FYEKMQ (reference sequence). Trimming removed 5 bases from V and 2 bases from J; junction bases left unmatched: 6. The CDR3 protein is CASSHKAGTYNEQFF. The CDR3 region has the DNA TGTGCCAGCAGCCACAAAGCGGGGACCTACAATGAGCAGTTCTTC.

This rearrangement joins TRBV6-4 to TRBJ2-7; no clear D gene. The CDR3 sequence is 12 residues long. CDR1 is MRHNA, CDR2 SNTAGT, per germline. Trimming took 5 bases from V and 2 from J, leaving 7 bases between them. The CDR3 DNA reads TGTGCCAGCAGTAGAAAGACCTACGAGCAGTACTTC. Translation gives CASSRKTYEQYF.

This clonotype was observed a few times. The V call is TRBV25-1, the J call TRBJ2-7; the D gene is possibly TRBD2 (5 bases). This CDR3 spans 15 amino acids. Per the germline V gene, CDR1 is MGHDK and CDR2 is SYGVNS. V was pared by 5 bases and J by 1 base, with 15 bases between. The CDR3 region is CASSLLSGSSYEQYF. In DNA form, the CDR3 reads TGTGCCAGCAGTTTACTAAGCGGAAGTTCCTACGAGCAGTACTTC.

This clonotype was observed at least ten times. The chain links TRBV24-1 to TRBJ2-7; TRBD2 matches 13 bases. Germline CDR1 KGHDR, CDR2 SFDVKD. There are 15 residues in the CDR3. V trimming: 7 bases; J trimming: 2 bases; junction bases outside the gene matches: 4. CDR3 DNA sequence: TGTGCCACCAGCCCGGGACTAGCGGGAACCTACGAGCAGTACTTC. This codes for CATSPGLAGTYEQYF.

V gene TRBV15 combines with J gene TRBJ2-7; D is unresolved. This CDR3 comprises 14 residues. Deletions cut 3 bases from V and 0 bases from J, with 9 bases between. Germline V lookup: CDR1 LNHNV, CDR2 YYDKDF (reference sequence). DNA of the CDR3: TGTGCCACCAGCAGCACCTCTAACTCCTACGAGCAGTACTTC. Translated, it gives CATSSTSNSYEQYF.

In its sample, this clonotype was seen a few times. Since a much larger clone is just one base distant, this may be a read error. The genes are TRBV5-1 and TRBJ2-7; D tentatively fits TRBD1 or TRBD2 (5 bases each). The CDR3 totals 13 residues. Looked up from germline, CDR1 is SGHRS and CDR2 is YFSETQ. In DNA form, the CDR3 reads TGCGCCAGCAGCTTGGGACAGACTACGCAGCAGTGCTTC. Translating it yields CASSLGQTTQQCF.